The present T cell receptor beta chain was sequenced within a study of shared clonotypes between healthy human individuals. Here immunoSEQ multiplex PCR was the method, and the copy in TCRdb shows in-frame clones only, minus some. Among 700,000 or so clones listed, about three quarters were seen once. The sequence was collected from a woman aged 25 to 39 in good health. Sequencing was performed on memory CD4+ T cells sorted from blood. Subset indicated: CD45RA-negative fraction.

CDR3 sequence (DNA): TGTGCCAGTACCGGGACTAGCGGGAGTTACAATGAGCAGTTCTTC. Amino acids: CASTGTSGSYNEQFF. V usage is TRBV19 and J usage is TRBJ2-1, with 14 positions matching TRBD2. With V trimmed by 7 bases and J by 4 bases, 3 bases remained unmatched. From germline, CDR1 is LNHDA and CDR2 SQIVND (reference sequence). The CDR3 totals 15 residues.